The sequence of this TCR beta chain was determined in a study of shared clonotypes between healthy human individuals. The assay was run at deep level. For each subset, genomic DNA was distributed in equal portions over several immunoSEQ plates. Some clones are missing from TCRdb's copy, which holds only in-frame ones; the method was immunoSEQ multiplex PCR. The table records more than 850,000 clones, around 78% of them present only once. This clone was seen a few times. Its specificity is unknown. The V end lost 7 bases, the J end lost 8 bases, and 9 bases lay between the germline ends. Germline lookup yields CDR1 SNHLY and CDR2 FYNNEI. The length of the CDR3 is 11 residues. Memory CD4+ cells were the fraction left after CD45RA+ naive selection. General study points: Lower generation probabilities were found for non-shared clonotypes than for those shared by all four donors.

The specimen sequenced was memory CD4+ T cells from PBMCs. Subset in this sample: CD45RA-negative fraction. This sequence joins TRBV2 and TRBJ2-1; D is undetermined. The TCR was taken from a young man in good health. Some clones in this sample may be carry-over from other donors' samples. DNA of the CDR3: TGTGCCAGCAACCGTTACGATGAGCAGTTCTTC. Translation: CASNRYDEQFF.